The sequence of this TCR beta chain was determined in a study of T cell responses to AZD1222 COVID-19 vaccine. Points from the study as a whole: Repertoires were sampled only after the peak T cell response. Among those given AZD1222, only six were seropositive at baseline.

Per the germline V gene, CDR1 is MNHEY and CDR2 is SMNVEV (reference sequence). V lost 3 bases and J lost 12; bases outside the gene matches: 13. The CDR3 is made up of 14 amino acids. Clones were sequenced by immunoSEQ multiplex PCR, and TCRdb holds only the in-frame ones, with some missing. Of tens of thousands of clones detected, more than 80% appear once; the ten largest clones hold under 25%. Note on this clone: The antigen is not known.

The clonotype originates from an adult in good health. The sample here was peripheral blood, taken on day 0 of MenACWY control vaccination. V usage is TRBV27 and J usage is TRBJ1-2, with TRBD1 identical over 7 bases. The CDR3 region has the DNA TGTGCCAGCAGTTTTTTGGGGACAGAAAGATTCCACACCTTC. This gives the protein CASSFLGTERFHTF.